Below, one T cell receptor (beta chain) is given with its context. Its target is unknown. The data belong to a study of shared clonotypes between healthy human individuals. This CDR3 comprises 14 residues. The V end was cut by 3 bases, the J end by 0 bases, with 7 bases between. Germline-derived CDR1 and CDR2 are SGHRS and YFSETQ. This table comes from immunoSEQ multiplex PCR, and its TCRdb copy is limited to in-frame clones, with some not included. Of 800,000 to 1,200,000 clones in the sample, about 84% were seen once. General study results and limits: Generally, naive subsets (rather than memory subsets) showed larger estimated richness. Only blood underwent sampling, and tissue repertoires likely differ. Generation of non-shared clonotypes was less probable than generation of clonotypes shared by all four donors.

This TCR was sampled from a man between 18 and 29 years old in good health. Some clones in this sample may be carry-over from other donors' samples. The chain has TRBV5-1 and TRBJ1-3, with D hard to call. Sequencing was carried out using memory CD4+ T cells from PBMCs. Indicated subset: CD45RA-negative fraction. DNA of the CDR3: TGCGCCAGCAGCTCGGACGGCTCTGGAAACACCATATATTTT. Protein sequence: CASSSDGSGNTIYF.